This TCR beta chain comes out of a study of blood T cell repertoires in COVID-19. Study as a whole: There were acute and convalescent COVID-19 samples, and they came from the United States, Italy and Spain.

This clone was counted only a few times. The germline V gene has CDR1 LGHDT and CDR2 YNNKEL (reference sequence). CDR3 length: 15 amino acids. V lost 0 bases and J lost 10, with 15 bases in between. In the authors' workflow: Estimation of nucleated cell counts was performed using reference gene primer amplification. Assay: immunoSEQ multiplex PCR; the TCRdb copy retains only in-frame clones and omits some. For V, J and clone size, that table is used; D and trimming come from the DNA. The table records 220,000 or so clones, less than 90% of them present only once. This receptor was taken from a woman aged 55-75 years who had recovered from COVID-19. The sample consisted of peripheral blood. This chain connects TRBV3-1 (or the pseudogene TRBV3-2) to TRBJ1-4, with D possibly matching TRBD1 (5 bases). CDR3 sequence (DNA): TGTGCCAGCAGCCAAGATGGCGGGGCGCCGGGAAAACTGTTTTTT. Its translation: CASSQDGGAPGKLFF.